In its sample, the clone carrying this TCR beta chain was seen a few times. As yet, its antigen is unknown. The sample originates from a study of cytomegalovirus exposure and HLA in healthy donors. The study's findings and limits: Among TCR beta chains, those listed as cytomegalovirus-associated numbered approximately 150. Associated with HLA alleles at 0.05 false discovery rate in a later analysis were 16,951 TCR beta sequences.

Both 60 Vbeta primers and 13 Jbeta primers went into the PCR. As processed by the authors: A later analysis tallied approximately 80 million unique TCR beta chains, about 9.9 million of them shared. Data came from immunoSEQ multiplex PCR; TCRdb stores just in-frame clones and leaves some out. V, J and clone size were drawn from that table, and D and trimming were deduced from the DNA. This sample carries approximately 180,000 clones, about 78% of them seen once, and the ten largest clones take approximately 13%. The CDR3 runs 11 residues. The germline V and J ends were trimmed by 9 bases and 4 bases, with 7 bases remaining between them. Germline V gene sequence: CDR1 MNHEY, CDR2 SMNVEV (reference sequence).

Specimen: PBMCs. This receptor was taken from a woman aged 50 to 60 in good health and CMV-seropositive. The chain recombines TRBV27 with TRBJ1-3; D is undetermined. The CDR3 is CARRSGNTIYF. The CDR3 nucleotides read TGTGCCAGGCGTTCGGGAAACACCATATATTTT.